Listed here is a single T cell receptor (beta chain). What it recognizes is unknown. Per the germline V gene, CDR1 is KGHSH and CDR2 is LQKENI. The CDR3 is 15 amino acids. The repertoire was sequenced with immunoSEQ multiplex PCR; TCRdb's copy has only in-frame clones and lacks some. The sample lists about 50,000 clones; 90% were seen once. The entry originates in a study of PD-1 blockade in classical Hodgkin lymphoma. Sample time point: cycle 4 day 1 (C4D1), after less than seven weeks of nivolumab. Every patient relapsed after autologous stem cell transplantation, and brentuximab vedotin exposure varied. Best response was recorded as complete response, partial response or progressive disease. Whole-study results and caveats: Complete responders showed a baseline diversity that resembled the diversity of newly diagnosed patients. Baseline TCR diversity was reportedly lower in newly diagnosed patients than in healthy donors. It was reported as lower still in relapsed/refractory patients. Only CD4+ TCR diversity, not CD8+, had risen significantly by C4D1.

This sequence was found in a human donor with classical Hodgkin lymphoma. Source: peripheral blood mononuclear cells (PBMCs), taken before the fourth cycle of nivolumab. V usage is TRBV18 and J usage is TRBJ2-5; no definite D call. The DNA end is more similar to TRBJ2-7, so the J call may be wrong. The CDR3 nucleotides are TGTGCCAGCTCACTAGAAGTACTCAGCTCCTACGAGCAGTACTTC. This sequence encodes CASSLEVLSSYEQYF.